This T cell receptor (beta chain) is drawn from a study of blood T cell repertoires in COVID-19. For the study at large: Researchers got acute and convalescent COVID-19 samples from the United States, Italy and Spain. T cells, B-cell-depleted T cells, or PBMCs supplied cDNA or gDNA.

Methods used by the authors: Counts of nucleated cells, estimated from reference gene primer amplification, were obtained. Using immunoSEQ multiplex PCR, the repertoire was profiled, and TCRdb retains in-frame clones only, with some absent. Clonal size and the V and J genes are those of that table, whereas D and trimming came from the DNA. The table includes around 310,000 clones, roughly 90% detected once. Germline V CDR1 and CDR2: WNHNN, SYGVQD (reference sequence). Germline trimming cut 8 bases from V and 3 bases from J; bases unmatched to any gene: 9. CDR3 length: 14 residues. Sequencing was performed on peripheral blood. The V gene is TRBV10-1, the J gene TRBJ2-7; TRBD1 matches 8 bases. The clonotype originates from a woman aged 45-60 years with active or convalescent COVID-19. The CDR3 DNA reads as TGCGCCAGCCGAGTGGGGACAGGCTGCTACGAGCAGTACTTC. Translated: CASRVGTGCYEQYF.